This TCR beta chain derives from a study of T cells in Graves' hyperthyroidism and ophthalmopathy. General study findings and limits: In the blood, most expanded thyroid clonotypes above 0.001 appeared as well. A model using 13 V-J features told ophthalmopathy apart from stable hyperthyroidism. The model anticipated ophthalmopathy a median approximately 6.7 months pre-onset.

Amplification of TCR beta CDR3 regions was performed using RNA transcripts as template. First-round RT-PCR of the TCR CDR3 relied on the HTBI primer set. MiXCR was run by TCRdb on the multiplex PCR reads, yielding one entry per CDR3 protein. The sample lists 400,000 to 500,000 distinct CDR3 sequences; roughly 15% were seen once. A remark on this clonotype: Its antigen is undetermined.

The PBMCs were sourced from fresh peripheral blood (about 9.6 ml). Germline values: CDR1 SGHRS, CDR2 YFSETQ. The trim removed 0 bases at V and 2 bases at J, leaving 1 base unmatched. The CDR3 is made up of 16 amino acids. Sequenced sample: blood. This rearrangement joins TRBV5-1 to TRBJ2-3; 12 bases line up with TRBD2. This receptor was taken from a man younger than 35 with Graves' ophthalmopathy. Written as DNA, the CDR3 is TGCGCCAGCAGCTTGGGGACTAGCGGGGACACAGATACGCAGTATTTT. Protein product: CASSLGTSGDTDTQYF.